Following are 21 T cell receptor beta chains from one sample sequenced in a study of breast tumors, draining lymph nodes, adjacent tissues. The lymph nodes were axillary draining lymph nodes from breast cancer patients. Using its own MiXCR run on the multiplex PCR reads, TCRdb lists one record per CDR3 protein. This sample carries some 230,000 distinct CDR3 sequences, 30% to 35% of them seen once, and the ten largest clones take about 3.3%. Input material: axillary lymph node tissue. Source of these receptors: a female donor with breast cancer. Some clones in this sample may be carry-over from other donors' samples.

The chain links TRBV30 to TRBJ2-1, with no clear D. The germline V gene encodes CDR1 GTSNPN and CDR2 SVGIG (reference sequence). This CDR3 has 16 residues. V lost 0 bases and J 0 bases, leaving 12 bases between the germline ends. This CDR3 reads CAWSVQSVSSYNEQFF. The CDR3 DNA follows: TGTGCCTGGAGTGTACAAAGCGTAAGCTCCTACAATGAGCAGTTCTTC.

As concerns this clonotype: A single base separates this from a much larger clone, so it may be a read error. Since the CDR3 does not end with the conserved phenylalanine or tryptophan, this likely comes from a read error. The rearrangement joins TRBV12-3 or TRBV12-4 to TRBJ2-7; unclear D gene. V was clipped by 5 bases and J by 1 base, with 12 bases between them. The CDR3 has 14 residues. CDR3 nucleotides: TGTGCCAGCAGTACTCAAGGCAGTTCCTACGAGCAGTACTGC. Residues: CASSTQGSSYEQYC.

The chain joins TRBV27 to TRBJ2-3; D ambiguous. CDR3 size: 13 residues. In germline, CDR1 is MNHEY, CDR2 SMNVEV (reference sequence). Trimming stripped 2 bases from V and 6 bases from J, with 9 bases between. The CDR3 reads CASSLMAPDTQYF. CDR3 sequence (DNA): TGTGCCAGCAGTTTAATGGCCCCGGATACGCAGTATTTT.

This clonotype appeared many times. The chain employs TRBV6-4 and TRBJ1-6, with D uncertain. Germline CDR1 MRHNA, CDR2 SNTAGT. V lost 5 bases to trimming and J lost 10 bases, with 15 bases between them. There are 14 residues in the CDR3. CDR3 sequence reads: CASSHGIGPSPLHF. CDR3 DNA: TGTGCCAGCAGTCACGGGATCGGTCCCTCACCCCTCCACTTT.

This clonotype was detected many times. The genes are TRBV7-2 and TRBJ2-1, with 9 nucleotides matching TRBD1. CDR1 is SGHTA, CDR2 FQGNSA, per germline. J gave up 5 bases and V 3 bases, and 5 bases lay outside the gene matches. The CDR3 runs 15 residues. CDR3 protein: CASSFGQGFDNEQFF. CDR3 in DNA: TGTGCCAGCAGCTTTGGACAGGGGTTCGACAATGAGCAGTTCTTC.

This clonotype was picked up one time. The chain couples TRBV12-3 or TRBV12-4 to TRBJ2-5; 8 bases agree with TRBD1. The V and J ends lost 8 bases and 5 bases, in that order; junction bases with no gene match: 10. This CDR3 comprises 14 residues. This CDR3 reads CASGYRGSGETQYF. The CDR3 DNA reads TGTGCCAGCGGATACAGGGGGTCCGGGGAGACCCAGTACTTC.

Ten or more counts support this clonotype. The junction differs from germline at one of its ends, possibly a read error. The chain is built from TRBV10-2 and TRBJ1-2; a possible D gene is TRBD1 (5 bases). CDR1 is WSHSY and CDR2 is SAAADI in the germline V gene. The CDR3 is 13 amino acids. The CDR3 spells CASTERAGRGYTF. CDR3 nucleotide sequence: TGCGCCAGCACTGAGCGGGCAGGGCGAGGCTACACCTTC.

This clonotype was counted ten times or more. The V call is TRBV6-1, the J call TRBJ1-2; a possible D gene is TRBD1 (5 bases). The germline CDR1 and CDR2 sequences are MNHNS and SASEGT. CDR3 length equals 13 residues. Trimming removed 8 bases from V and 8 bases from J, with 18 bases in between. The CDR3 sequence: CASGTLRGTGYTF. CDR3 in DNA: TGTGCCAGCGGGACTTTGAGGGGCACGGGCTACACCTTC.

This clonotype appeared many times. This rearrangement joins TRBV20-1 to TRBJ1-6; TRBD1 matches 10 bases. V shed 2 bases and J 7 bases; nucleotides not matched to a gene: 5. Germline CDR1 and CDR2: DFQATT and SNEGSKA (reference sequence). The CDR3 covers 15 residues. The CDR3 nucleotides are TGCAGTGCTAGACCGGGACAGGGGCAAAATTCACCCCTCCACTTT. The encoded protein is CSARPGQGQNSPLHF.

This clonotype was recorded many times. The chain recombines TRBV15 with TRBJ2-1; D remains ambiguous. This CDR3 region has 14 residues. Trimming took off 2 bases at V and 8 bases at J, with 13 bases between the two ends. Germline V lookup: CDR1 LNHNV, CDR2 YYDKDF (reference sequence). CDR3: CATSRFGLGDEQFF. The DNA for the CDR3 is TGTGCCACCAGCAGATTTGGGCTCGGAGATGAGCAGTTCTTC.

This clonotype was observed at least ten times. For the CDR3, the DNA is TGTGCCAGCAGCGAACAACGAACTGGGGGCAATGAGCAGTTCTTC. Encoded protein: CASSEQRTGGNEQFF. This chain joins TRBV6-5 and TRBJ2-1; possibly TRBD1 or TRBD2 for D (5 bases each). The germline V and J ends were trimmed by 6 bases and 6 bases, with 18 bases remaining between them. From germline, CDR1 is MNHEY and CDR2 SVGAGI. The CDR3 covers 15 residues.

This clonotype showed up many times. The chain uses TRBV11-3 and TRBJ2-3; possibly TRBD1 for D (7 bases). The CDR3 covers 14 residues. The germline V gene encodes CDR1 SGHNT and CDR2 YENEEA. Trimming removed 4 bases at V and 4 bases at J, with 12 bases between. As DNA, the CDR3 is TGTGCCAGCAGCTCAGGGGGGCTTCCAGATACGCAGTATTTT. As protein: CASSSGGLPDTQYF.

This clonotype turned up a few times. The CDR3 coding sequence is TGCAGCGTCCGCACCGGGAACACTGAAGCTTTCTTT. Protein product: CSVRTGNTEAFF. V usage is TRBV29-1 and J usage is TRBJ1-1, with no clear D. This CDR3 region has 12 residues. Germline V gene sequence: CDR1 SQVTM, CDR2 ANQGSEA. V lost 6 bases, J lost 1 base, and 9 bases lay in between. Combining the CDR3 with reference TRBV29-1 and TRBJ1-1 gives the whole variable domain SAVISQKPSRDICQRGTSLTIQCQVDSQVTMMFWYRQQPGQSLTLIATANQGSEATYESGFVIDKFPISRPNLTFSTLTVSNMSPEDSSIYLCSVRTGNTEAFFGQGTRLTVV.

At least ten counts were recorded for this clonotype. The rearrangement joins TRBV5-6 to TRBJ2-7; D call uncertain. This CDR3 region has 12 residues. CDR1 and CDR2 from the germline V gene are SGHDT and YYEEEE. The germline V and J ends were trimmed by 2 bases and 5 bases, with 8 bases remaining between them. The DNA for the CDR3 is TGTGCCAGCAGCTTCGGCGGCCACGAGCAGTACTTC. It is translated as CASSFGGHEQYF. Combining the CDR3 with reference TRBV5-6 and TRBJ2-7 gives the whole variable domain DAGVTQSPTHLIKTRGQQVTLRCSPKSGHDTVSWYQQALGQGPQFIFQYYEEEERQRGNFPDRFSGHQFPNYSSELNVNALLLGDSALYLCASSFGGHEQYFGPGTRLTVT.

In this sample, this clonotype turned up a few times. The chain uses TRBV6-1 and TRBJ2-3, with D tentatively TRBD1 or TRBD2 (5 bases each). Germline V gene data show CDR1 as MNHNS and CDR2 as SASEGT. The CDR3 is 15 residues long. V lost 5 bases, J lost 2 bases, and 14 bases lay in between. The CDR3 spells CASSYQGDPTDTQYF. DNA of the CDR3: TGTGCCAGCAGTTACCAGGGAGACCCCACAGATACGCAGTATTTT.

This clonotype appeared many times. V gene TRBV7-9 combines with J gene TRBJ1-2, with no clear D. V lost 5 bases to trimming and J lost 4 bases, with 11 bases between them. The CDR3 spans 13 residues. Looked up from germline, CDR1 is SEHNR and CDR2 is FQNEAQ (reference sequence). CDR3 residues: CASSDRSLYGYTF. CDR3 in DNA: TGTGCCAGCAGCGATAGATCCCTCTATGGCTACACCTTC.

The rearrangement uses TRBV7-8 and TRBJ2-5; TRBD2 agrees at 12 bases. Looked up from germline, CDR1 is SGHVS and CDR2 is FQNEAQ. Trimming took 3 bases from V and 5 from J; bases not matched to a gene: 7. The CDR3 loop spans 16 amino acids. The CDR3 loop is CASSFLTSGSVETQYF. CDR3 bases: TGTGCCAGCAGCTTCCTGACTAGCGGGAGTGTCGAGACCCAGTACTTC.

This chain uses TRBV7-2 with TRBJ2-3; D is possibly TRBD2 (7 bases). V was pared by 3 bases and J by 3 bases, with 10 bases between. The CDR3 is 14 amino acids. Germline V gene sequence: CDR1 SGHTA, CDR2 FQGNSA. CDR3: CASSLGGQTDTQYF. The CDR3 nucleotides read TGTGCCAGCAGCTTGGGGGGGCAGACAGATACGCAGTATTTT.

Concerning this clonotype: The final CDR3 position lacks the conserved phenylalanine or tryptophan, pointing to a likely read error. No DNA is shown, since the ends of the CDR3 on it are uncertain; the CDR3 is the one TCRdb lists. The V gene is TRBV12-3 or TRBV12-4, the J gene TRBJ2-6; the table's D gene call, TRBD1, was not cross checked with the DNA. From its first to its last residue, the CDR3 has 8 amino acids. The CDR3: CASSPRGI.

V gene TRBV7-9 combines with J gene TRBJ2-3, with 11 bases fitting TRBD1. After removal of 2 bases from V and 5 bases from J, the junction contained 15 bases not matched to a gene. From germline, CDR1 is SEHNR and CDR2 FQNEAQ (reference sequence). This CDR3 contains 19 residues. This CDR3 reads CASSLIGTGGVRPVDTQYF. CDR3 in DNA: TGTGCCAGCAGCTTAATCGGGACAGGGGGGGTTCGACCAGTAGATACGCAGTATTTT.

As DNA, the CDR3 is TGTGCCAGTAGTCCGAGACTAGCGGGAGTGGTCTCCTACAATGAGCATTTT. Its translation is CASSPRLAGVVSYNEHF. This sequence joins TRBV19 and TRBJ1-5; D unclear. V was shortened by 5 bases and J by 14 bases, with 31 bases between the two germline ends. Germline lookup yields CDR1 LNHDA and CDR2 SQIVND (reference sequence). The CDR3 length is 17 residues.